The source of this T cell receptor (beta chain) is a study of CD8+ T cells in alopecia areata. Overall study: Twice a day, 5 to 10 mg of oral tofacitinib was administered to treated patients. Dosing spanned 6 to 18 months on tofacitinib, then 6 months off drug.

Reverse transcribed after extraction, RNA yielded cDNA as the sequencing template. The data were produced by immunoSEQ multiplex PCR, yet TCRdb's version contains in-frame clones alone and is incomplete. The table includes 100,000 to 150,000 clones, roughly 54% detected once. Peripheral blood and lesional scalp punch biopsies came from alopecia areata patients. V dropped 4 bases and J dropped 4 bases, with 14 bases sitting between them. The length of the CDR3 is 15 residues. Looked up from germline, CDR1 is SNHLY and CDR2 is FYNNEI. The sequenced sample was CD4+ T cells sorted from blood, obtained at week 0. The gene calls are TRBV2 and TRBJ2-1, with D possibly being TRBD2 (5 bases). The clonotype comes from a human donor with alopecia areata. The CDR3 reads CASSVLASRYNEQFF. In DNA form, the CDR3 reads TGTGCCAGCAGTGTGTTGGCTAGCAGGTACAATGAGCAGTTCTTC.